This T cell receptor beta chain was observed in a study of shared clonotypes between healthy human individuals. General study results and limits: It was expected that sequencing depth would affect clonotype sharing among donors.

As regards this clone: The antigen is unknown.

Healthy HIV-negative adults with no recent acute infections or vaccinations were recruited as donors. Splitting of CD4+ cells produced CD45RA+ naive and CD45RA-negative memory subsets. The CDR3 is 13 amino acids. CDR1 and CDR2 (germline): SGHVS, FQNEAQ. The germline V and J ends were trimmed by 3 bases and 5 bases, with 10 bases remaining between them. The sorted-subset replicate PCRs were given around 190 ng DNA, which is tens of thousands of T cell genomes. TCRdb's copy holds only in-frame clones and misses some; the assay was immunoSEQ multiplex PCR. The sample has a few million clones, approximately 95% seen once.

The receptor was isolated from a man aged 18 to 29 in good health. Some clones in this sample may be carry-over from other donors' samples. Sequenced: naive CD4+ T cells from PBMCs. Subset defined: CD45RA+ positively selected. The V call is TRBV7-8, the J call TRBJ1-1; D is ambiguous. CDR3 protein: CASSLQWITEAFF. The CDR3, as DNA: TGTGCCAGCAGCTTGCAGTGGATTACTGAAGCTTTCTTT. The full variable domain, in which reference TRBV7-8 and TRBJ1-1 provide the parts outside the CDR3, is GAGVSQSPRYKVAKRGQDVALRCDPISGHVSLFWYQQALGQGPEFLTYFQNEAQLDKSGLPSDRFFAERPEGSVSTLKIQRTQQEDSAVYLCASSLQWITEAFFGQGTRLTVV.